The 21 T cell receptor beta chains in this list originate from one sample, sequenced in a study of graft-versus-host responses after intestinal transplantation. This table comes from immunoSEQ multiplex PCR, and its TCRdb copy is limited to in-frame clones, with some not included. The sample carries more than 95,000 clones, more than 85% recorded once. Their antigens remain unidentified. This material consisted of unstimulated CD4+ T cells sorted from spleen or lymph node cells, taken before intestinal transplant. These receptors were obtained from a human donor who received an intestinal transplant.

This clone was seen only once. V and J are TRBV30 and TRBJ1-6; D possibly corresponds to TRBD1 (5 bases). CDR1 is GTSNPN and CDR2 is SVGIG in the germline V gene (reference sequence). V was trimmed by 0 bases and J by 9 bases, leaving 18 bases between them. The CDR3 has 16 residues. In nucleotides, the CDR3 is TGTGCCTGGAGTGTACAGGTCCCATTGGTGGGTTCACCCCTCCACTTT. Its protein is CAWSVQVPLVGSPLHF. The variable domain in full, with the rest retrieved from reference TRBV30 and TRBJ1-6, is SQTIHQWPATLVQPVGSPLSLECTVEGTSNPNLYWYRQAAGRGLQLLFYSVGIGQISSEVPQNLSASRPQDRQFILSSKKLLLSDSGFYLCAWSVQVPLVGSPLHFGNGTRLTVT.

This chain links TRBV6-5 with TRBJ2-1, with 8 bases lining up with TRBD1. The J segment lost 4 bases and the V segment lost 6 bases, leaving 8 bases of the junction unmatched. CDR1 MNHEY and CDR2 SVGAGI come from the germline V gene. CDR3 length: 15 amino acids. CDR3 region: CASRKTGGPYNEQFF. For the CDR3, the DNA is TGTGCCAGCAGAAAAACAGGGGGGCCTTACAATGAGCAGTTCTTC.

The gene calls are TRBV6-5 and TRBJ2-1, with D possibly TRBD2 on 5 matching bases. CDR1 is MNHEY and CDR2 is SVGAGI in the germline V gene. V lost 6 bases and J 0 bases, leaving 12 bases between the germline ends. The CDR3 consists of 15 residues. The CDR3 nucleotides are TGTGCCAGCAGGAGCCGACGGGACTCCTACAATGAGCAGTTCTTC. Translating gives CASRSRRDSYNEQFF.

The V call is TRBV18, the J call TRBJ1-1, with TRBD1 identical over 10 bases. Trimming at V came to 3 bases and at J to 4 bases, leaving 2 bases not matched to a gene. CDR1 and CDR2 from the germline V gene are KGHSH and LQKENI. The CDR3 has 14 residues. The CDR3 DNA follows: TGTGCCAGCTCACCCCGGACAGGGGGCACTGAAGCTTTCTTT. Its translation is CASSPRTGGTEAFF. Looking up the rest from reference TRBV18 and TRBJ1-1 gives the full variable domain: NAGVMQNPRHLVRRRGQEARLRCSPMKGHSHVYWYRQLPEEGLKFMVYLQKENIIDESGMPKERFSAEFPKEGPSILRIQQVVRGDSAAYFCASSPRTGGTEAFFGQGTRLTVV.

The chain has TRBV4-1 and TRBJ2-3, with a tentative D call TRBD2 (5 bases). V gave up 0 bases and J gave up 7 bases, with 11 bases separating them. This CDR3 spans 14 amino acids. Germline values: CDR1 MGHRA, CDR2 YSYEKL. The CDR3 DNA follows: TGCGCCAGCAGCCAAGACCGAAGCGGCAATACGCAGTATTTT. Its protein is CASSQDRSGNTQYF.

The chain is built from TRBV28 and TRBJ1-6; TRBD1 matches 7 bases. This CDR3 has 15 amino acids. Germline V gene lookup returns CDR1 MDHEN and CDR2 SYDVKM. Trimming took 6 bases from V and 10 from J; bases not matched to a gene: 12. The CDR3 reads CASREYRGNGSPLHF. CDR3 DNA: TGTGCCAGCAGGGAGTACAGGGGAAATGGATCACCCCTCCACTTT.

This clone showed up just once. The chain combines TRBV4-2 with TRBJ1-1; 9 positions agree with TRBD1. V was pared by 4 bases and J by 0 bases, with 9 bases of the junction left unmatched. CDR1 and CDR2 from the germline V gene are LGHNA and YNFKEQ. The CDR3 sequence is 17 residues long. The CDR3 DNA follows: TGTGCCAGCAGCCCATTCCGGGACAGGGATATGAACACTGAAGCTTTCTTT. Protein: CASSPFRDRDMNTEAFF.

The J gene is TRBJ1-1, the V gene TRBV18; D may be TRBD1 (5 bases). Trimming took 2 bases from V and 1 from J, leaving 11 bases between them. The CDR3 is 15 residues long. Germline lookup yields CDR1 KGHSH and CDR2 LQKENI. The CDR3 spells CASSPGTGENTEAFF. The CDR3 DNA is TGTGCCAGCTCACCAGGTACGGGGGAGAACACTGAAGCTTTCTTT.

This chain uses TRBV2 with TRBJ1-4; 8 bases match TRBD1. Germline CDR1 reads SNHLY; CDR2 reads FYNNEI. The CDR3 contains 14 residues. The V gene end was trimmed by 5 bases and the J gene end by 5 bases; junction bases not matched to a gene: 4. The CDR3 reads CASSRDRGNEKLFF. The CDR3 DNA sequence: TGTGCCAGCAGTCGCGACAGGGGCAATGAAAAACTGTTTTTT. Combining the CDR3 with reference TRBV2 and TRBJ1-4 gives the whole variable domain EPEVTQTPSHQVTQMGQEVILRCVPISNHLYFYWYRQILGQKVEFLVSFYNNEISEKSEIFDDQFSVERPDGSNFTLKIRSTKLEDSAMYFCASSRDRGNEKLFFGSGTQLSVL.

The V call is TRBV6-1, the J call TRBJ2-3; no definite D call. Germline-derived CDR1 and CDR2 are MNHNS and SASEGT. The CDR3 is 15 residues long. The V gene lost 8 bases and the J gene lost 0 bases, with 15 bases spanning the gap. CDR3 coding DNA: TGTGCCAGCGTGAGAGTATTCCCGAGCACAGATACGCAGTATTTT. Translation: CASVRVFPSTDTQYF.

CDR3 amino acids: CASSYSDRDGNTIYF. DNA for the CDR3: TGTGCCAGCAGTTACTCGGACAGGGATGGAAACACCATATATTTT. The chain carries TRBV6-6 and TRBJ1-3, with TRBD1 matching over 8 bases. The J segment lost 3 bases and the V segment lost 0 bases, leaving 1 base of the junction unmatched. The CDR3 has 15 residues. Germline V gene data show CDR1 as MNHNY and CDR2 as SVGAGI (reference sequence).

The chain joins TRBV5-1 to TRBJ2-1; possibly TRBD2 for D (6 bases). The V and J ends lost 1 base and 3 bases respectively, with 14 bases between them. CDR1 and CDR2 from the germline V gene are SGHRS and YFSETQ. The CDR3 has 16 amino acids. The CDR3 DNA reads TGCGCCAGCAGCTTGAGCGGCGGGGCGGGCTACAATGAGCAGTTCTTC. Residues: CASSLSGGAGYNEQFF.

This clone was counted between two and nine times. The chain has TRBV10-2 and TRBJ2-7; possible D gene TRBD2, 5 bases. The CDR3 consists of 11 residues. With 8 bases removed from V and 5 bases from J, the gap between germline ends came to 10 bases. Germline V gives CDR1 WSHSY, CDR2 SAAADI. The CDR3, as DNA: TGCGCCAGCCGTCTCGGGGACGAGCAGTACTTC. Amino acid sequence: CASRLGDEQYF.

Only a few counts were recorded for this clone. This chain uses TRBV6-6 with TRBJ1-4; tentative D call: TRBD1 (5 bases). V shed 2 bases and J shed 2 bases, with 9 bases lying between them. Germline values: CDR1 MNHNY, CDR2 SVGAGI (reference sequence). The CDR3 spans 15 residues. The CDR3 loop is CASSYRQGTNEKLFF. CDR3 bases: TGTGCCAGCAGTTACAGGCAGGGCACTAATGAAAAACTGTTTTTT.

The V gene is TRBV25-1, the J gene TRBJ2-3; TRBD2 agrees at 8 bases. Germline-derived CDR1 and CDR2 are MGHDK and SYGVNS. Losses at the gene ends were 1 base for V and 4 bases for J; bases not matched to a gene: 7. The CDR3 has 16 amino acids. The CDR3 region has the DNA TGTGCCAGCAGTGAATGTCCGGGGGGGCCGGCAGATACGCAGTATTTT. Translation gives CASSECPGGPADTQYF.

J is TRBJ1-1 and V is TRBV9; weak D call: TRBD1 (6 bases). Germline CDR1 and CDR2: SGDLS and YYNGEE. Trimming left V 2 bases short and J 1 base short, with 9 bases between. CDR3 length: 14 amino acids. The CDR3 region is CASSVRGGNTEAFF. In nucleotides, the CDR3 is TGTGCCAGCAGCGTGAGGGGGGGGAACACTGAAGCTTTCTTT.

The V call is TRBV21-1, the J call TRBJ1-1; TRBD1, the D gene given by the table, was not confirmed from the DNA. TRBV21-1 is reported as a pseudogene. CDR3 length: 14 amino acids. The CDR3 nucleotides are TGTGCCAGCAGCACTAGGACAGGAAACACTGAAGCTTTCTTT. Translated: CASSTRTGNTEAFF.

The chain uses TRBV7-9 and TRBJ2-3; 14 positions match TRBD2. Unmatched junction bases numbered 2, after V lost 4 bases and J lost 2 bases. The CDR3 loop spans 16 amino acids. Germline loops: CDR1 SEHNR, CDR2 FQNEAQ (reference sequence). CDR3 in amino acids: CASSWGLAGVTDTQYF. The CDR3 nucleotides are TGTGCCAGCAGCTGGGGACTAGCGGGAGTCACAGATACGCAGTATTTT.

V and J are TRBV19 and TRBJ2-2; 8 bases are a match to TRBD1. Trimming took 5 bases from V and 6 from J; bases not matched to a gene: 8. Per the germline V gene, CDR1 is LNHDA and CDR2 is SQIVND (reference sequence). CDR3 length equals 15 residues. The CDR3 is CASSDRGPKAGELFF. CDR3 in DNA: TGTGCCAGTAGTGACAGGGGCCCAAAGGCCGGGGAGCTGTTTTTT.

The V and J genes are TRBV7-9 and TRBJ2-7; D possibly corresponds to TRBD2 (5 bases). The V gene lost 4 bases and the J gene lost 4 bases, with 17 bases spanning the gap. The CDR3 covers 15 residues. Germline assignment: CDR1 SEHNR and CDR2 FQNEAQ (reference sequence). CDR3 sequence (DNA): TGTGCCAGCAGCTCACCCTCCCTAGCCAATTACGAGCAGTACTTC. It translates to CASSSPSLANYEQYF.

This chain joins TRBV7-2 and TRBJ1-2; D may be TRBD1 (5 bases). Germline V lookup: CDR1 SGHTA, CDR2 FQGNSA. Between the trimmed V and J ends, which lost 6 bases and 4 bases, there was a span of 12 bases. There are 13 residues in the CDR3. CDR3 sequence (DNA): TGTGCCAGCAGTTTGACAGAAGGCTATGGCTACACCTTC. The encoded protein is CASSLTEGYGYTF.